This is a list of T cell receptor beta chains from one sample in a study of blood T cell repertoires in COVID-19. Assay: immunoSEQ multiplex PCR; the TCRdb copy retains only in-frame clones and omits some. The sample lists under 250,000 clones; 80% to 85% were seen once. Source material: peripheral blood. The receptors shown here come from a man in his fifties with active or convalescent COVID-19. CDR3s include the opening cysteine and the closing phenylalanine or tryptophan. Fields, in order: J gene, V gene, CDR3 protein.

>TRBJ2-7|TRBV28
CASGGNYEQYF
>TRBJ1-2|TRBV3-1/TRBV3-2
CASSPSGNYGYTF
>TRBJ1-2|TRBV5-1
CASSLWGDGYTF
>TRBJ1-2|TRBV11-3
CASSLARQARANYGYTF
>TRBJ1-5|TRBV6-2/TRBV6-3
CASSYPRRRTSSNQPQHF
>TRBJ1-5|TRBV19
CASSNGRTNSNQPQHF
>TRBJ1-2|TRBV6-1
CASSEVRQANYGYTF
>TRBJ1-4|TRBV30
CAWSLEPNEKLFF
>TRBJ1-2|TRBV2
CASTPGQGDYGYTF
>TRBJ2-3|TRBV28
CASTPGTVITDTQYF
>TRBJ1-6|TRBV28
CASSFAGNLNSPLHF
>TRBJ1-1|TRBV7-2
CASSSSGINTEAFF
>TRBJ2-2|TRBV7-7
CASSPLGGGGELFF
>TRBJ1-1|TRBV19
CASSAGGTEAFF
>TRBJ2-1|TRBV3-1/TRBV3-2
CASSQASSPYNEQFF
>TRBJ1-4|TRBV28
CASSLDQGSEKLFF
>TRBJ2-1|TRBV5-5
CASSLAVGGASYNEQFF
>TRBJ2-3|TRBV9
CASSGDRGADTQYF
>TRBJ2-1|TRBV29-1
CSVGQKGNEQFF
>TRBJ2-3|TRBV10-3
CAISEGKRGDADTQYF
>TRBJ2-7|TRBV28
CASSSPDGTGNYEQYF
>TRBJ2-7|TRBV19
CASSARQGVGYEQYF
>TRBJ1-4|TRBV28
CASYNTGGYSEKLFF
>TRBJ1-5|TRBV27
CASSSDRDQPQHF
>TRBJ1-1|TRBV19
CASSRFPGTANTEAFF
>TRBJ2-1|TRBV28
CASSPTGTGAFF
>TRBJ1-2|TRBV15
CATSRTLGTGGSNYGYTF
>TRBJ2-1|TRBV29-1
CSVEYIRNEQFF
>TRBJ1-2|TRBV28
CASSQEPGQIYGYTF
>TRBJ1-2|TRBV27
CASRPGHLYGYTF
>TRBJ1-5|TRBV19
CASSRQGNSNQPQHF
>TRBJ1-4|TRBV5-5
CASSVPGDNEKLFF
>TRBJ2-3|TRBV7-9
CASSLTSGGADTQYF
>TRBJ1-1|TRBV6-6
CASSPRATNTEAFF
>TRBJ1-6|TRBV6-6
CASSYSGGDNSPLHF
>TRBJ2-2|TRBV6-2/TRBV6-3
CASSYHAGTLGGELFF
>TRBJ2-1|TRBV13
CASNLVGANEQFF
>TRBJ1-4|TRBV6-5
CASRYTGLGEKLFF
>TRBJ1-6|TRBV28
CASGTGRPSSYNSPLHF
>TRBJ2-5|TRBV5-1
CASRGQAEETQYF
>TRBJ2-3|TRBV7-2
CASSHELASGTDTQYF
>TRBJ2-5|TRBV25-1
CASRQGAKETQYF
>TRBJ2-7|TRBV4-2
CASSHDRNSYEQYF
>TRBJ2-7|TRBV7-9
CASSLTQGSDEQYF
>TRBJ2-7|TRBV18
CASSLRQGGDEQYF
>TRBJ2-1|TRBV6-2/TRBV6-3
CASSWEGLAGGEQFF
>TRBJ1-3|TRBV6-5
CASSYSGRGSGNTIYF
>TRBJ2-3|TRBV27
CASSFGRLTDTQYF
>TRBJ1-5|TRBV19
CASSIFGANQPQHF
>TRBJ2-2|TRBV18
CASSPGPSTGELFF
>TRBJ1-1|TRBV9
CASSERDPGTGVVTEAFF
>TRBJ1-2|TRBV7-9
CASSTGGQGAGYGYTF
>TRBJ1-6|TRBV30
CAWSTTTSPLHF
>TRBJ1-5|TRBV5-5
CASSLGSGRNQPQHF